A single T cell receptor beta chain is shown here with its context. In this sample, this clone turned up a few times. Its antigen remains unidentified. An end of the junction does not agree with germline; a read error may underlie this. The immunoSEQ Assay, a bias-controlled multiplex PCR, was used to amplify TCRbeta CDR3 regions from genomic DNA. In the source study's methods: The number of nucleated cells in each sample was estimated from the amplification of reference gene primers within the assay. To quantify the absolute abundance of each unique TCRbeta CDR3 rearrangement, sequence reads were collapsed and filtered. For each sample, productive Simpson clonality was calculated as the square root of Simpson's diversity index across productive rearrangements. Drawn from immuneACCESS, this table holds only the in-frame rearrangements with V and J called that TCRdb kept. Clones are partly lost; checked studies trace under half to an unresolved V gene and leave the rest unexplained. The V and J calls and the clone size are those of that table, but D and trimming were determined from the DNA. The sample table records 200,000 to 250,000 clones; about 86% of these occur just once. The leading ten clones occupy around 1.5% of the sample.

The collaborating institutions used their own protocols to collect whole blood in K2EDTA tubes. Collaborator samples were shipped for TCRbeta analysis as frozen whole blood, isolated PBMCs, or DNA extracted from either sample type. This specimen comes from a study of blood T cell repertoires in COVID-19 (dated by TCRdb to 2020 to 2022). About the full investigation: Samples from collaborators originated in the United States, Italy and Spain and spanned both the acute and convalescent phases of COVID-19. The prospective study material was composed of cDNA or gDNA derived from T cells, B-cell-depleted T cells, or PBMCs. Deeply sampled blood TCRbeta repertoires from subjects exposed to, actively infected with, or recovered from COVID-19 were included in the dataset. The repertoires were released in a freely available public database meant as a resource for research on the immune response to SARS-CoV-2. Samples came from the ongoing ImmuneRACE study (first 160 participants) plus 1,254 subjects from 6 global collaborators. The sample metadata nearly always contained a de-identified subject ID, COVID-19 status, age in years and sex. Where available, HLA class I and class II types were obtained from metadata supplied by the sample provider rather than from assay-based typing. What the study reported, not specific to this receptor: The quantity of clinical and demographic metadata differed by source and by participant and was supplied without curation.

CDR1 and CDR2 are drawn from the germline V gene: MNHEY, SVGAGI. From the cysteine through the phenylalanine, the CDR3 covers 15 amino acids. Only the CDR3 part of the read is kept: 45 bases, read in frame from the first base. This clonotype was obtained from a man aged 18 to 29 with active or convalescent COVID-19. The sequenced material came from peripheral blood. This receptor chain uses TRBV6-5 and TRBJ1-4; the junction holds 10 bases that match TRBD1. Here is the DNA: TGTGCCAGCCGTCCCCGACAGGGGGCTAAAGAAAAACTGTTTTTT. Protein translation: CASRPRQGAKEKLFF.